Below, one T cell receptor (beta chain) is given with its context. This sample stems from a study of OX40 agonist ivuxolimab in advanced cancers. Looking at the study overall: An anti-OX40 (CD134) antibody with agonistic activity, ivuxolimab, was administered to patients.

The CDR3 runs 14 residues. V lost 5 bases and J lost 6; bases outside the gene matches: 7. Germline V gene lookup returns CDR1 SGHTA and CDR2 FQGTGA. TCRdb's copy holds only in-frame clones and misses some; the assay was immunoSEQ multiplex PCR. The data hold about 85,000 clones, with roughly 80% observed a single time. The source is an adult with an advanced solid tumor such as melanoma, head and neck, liver or kidney cancer. The material sequenced was CD4+ or CD8+ T cells sorted from blood, taken in a trial of the OX40 agonist ivuxolimab. This sequence joins TRBV7-3 and TRBJ2-3; 8 bases agree with TRBD2. The CDR3 DNA is TGTGCCAGCAGCCTTAGCGGGAACGCGGATACGCAGTATTTT. Its protein product is CASSLSGNADTQYF.